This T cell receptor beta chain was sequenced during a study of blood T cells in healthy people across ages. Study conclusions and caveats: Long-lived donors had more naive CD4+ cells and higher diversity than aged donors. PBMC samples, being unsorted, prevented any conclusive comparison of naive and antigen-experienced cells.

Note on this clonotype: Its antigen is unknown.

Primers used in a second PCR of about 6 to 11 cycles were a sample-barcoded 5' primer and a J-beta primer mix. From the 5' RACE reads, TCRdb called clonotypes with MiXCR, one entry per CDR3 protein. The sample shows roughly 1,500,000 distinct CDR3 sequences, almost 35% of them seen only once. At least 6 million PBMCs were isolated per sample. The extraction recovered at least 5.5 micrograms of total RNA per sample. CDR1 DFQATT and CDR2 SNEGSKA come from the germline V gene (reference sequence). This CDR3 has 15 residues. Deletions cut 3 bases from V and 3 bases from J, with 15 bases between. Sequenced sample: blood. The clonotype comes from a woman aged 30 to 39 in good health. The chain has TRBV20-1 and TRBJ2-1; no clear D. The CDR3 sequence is CSARALGPDYNEQFF. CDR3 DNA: TGCAGTGCTAGGGCCTTAGGGCCAGACTACAATGAGCAGTTCTTC.